These 21 T cell receptor beta chains originate from one sample sequenced in a study of cytomegalovirus exposure and HLA in healthy donors. 60 Vbeta and 13 Jbeta primers were used in PCR. Assay: immunoSEQ multiplex PCR; the TCRdb copy retains only in-frame clones and omits some. The sample carries roughly 120,000 clones, around 60% recorded once. The sequencing input was PBMCs. These receptors all stem from a woman aged 40 to 49 in good health and CMV-seropositive.

The chain links TRBV19 to TRBJ1-5; 7 bases fit TRBD1. Trimming cost V 4 bases and J 7 bases; bases outside gene matches: 7. The CDR3 extends over 14 amino acids. Germline V gene lookup returns CDR1 LNHDA and CDR2 SQIVND (reference sequence). CDR3 coding DNA: TGTGCCAGTAGTAACAGGGGAGAGGGCCAGCCCCAGCATTTT. This sequence encodes CASSNRGEGQPQHF.

This clone was counted a single time. J is TRBJ2-3 and V is TRBV2; D call uncertain. CDR3 size: 15 residues. V shed 5 bases and J shed 0 bases, with 12 bases lying between them. The germline CDR1 and CDR2 sequences are SNHLY and FYNNEI. The CDR3 is CASSRSLFSTDTQYF. DNA for the CDR3: TGTGCCAGCAGTAGGAGCTTGTTTAGCACAGATACGCAGTATTTT.

The rearrangement links TRBV10-2 to TRBJ2-1; 15 nucleotides line up with TRBD2. The CDR3 consists of 16 residues. CDR1 is WSHSY and CDR2 is SAAADI in the germline V gene. V was clipped by 6 bases and J by 0 bases; unmatched bases: 0. The DNA for the CDR3 is TGCGCCAGCAGGGGACTAGCGGGAGGCTCCTACAATGAGCAGTTCTTC. It yields the protein CASRGLAGGSYNEQFF.

The chain carries TRBV4-2 and TRBJ1-1, with 7 nucleotides matching TRBD1. J gave up 1 base and V 5 bases, and 4 bases lay outside the gene matches. The germline V gene has CDR1 LGHNA and CDR2 YNFKEQ. The CDR3 extends over 14 amino acids. The CDR3 loop is CASSYGQANTEAFF. As DNA, the CDR3 is TGTGCCAGCAGCTACGGACAGGCGAACACTGAAGCTTTCTTT.

The sample holds a few counts of this clone. The chain has TRBV7-9 and TRBJ2-2, with D perhaps TRBD2 (6 bases). The V and J ends lost 1 base and 4 bases respectively, with 10 bases between them. The CDR3 length is 15 residues. Germline V gives CDR1 SEHNR, CDR2 FQNEAQ (reference sequence). CDR3 amino acids: CASSLELAITGELFF. CDR3 sequence (DNA): TGTGCCAGCAGCTTAGAACTAGCAATCACCGGGGAGCTGTTTTTT.

A remark on this clone: No conserved phenylalanine or tryptophan is present at the end of the CDR3, so a read error is the likely explanation. The chain joins TRBV27 to TRBJ2-7; TRBD1 might be the D (6 bases). The CDR3 length is 13 residues. Germline V gene data show CDR1 as MNHEY and CDR2 as SMNVEV (reference sequence). Trimming shortened V by 6 bases and J by 1 base, and 10 bases separated the two germline ends. CDR3 loop: CASRNRDSYEQYL. The CDR3 DNA reads as TGTGCCAGCAGGAACAGGGATTCCTACGAGCAGTACCTC.

The chain carries TRBV29-1 and TRBJ1-1, with 9 nucleotides matching TRBD1. The CDR3 runs to 14 residues. Germline CDR1 is SQVTM and CDR2 is ANQGSEA. J lost 0 bases, V lost 7 bases, and 6 bases had no gene match. For the CDR3, the DNA is TGCAGCGCCGAGGACAGGGGAATGAACACTGAAGCTTTCTTT. This translates into CSAEDRGMNTEAFF.

CDR3 bases: TGTGCCAGCAGCTCAACGGGACTAGCGGTTTACAATGAGCAGTTCTTC. This codes for CASSSTGLAVYNEQFF. The chain carries TRBV13 and TRBJ2-1; the match to TRBD2 covers 11 bases. The J segment lost 4 bases and the V segment lost 4 bases, leaving 6 bases of the junction unmatched. The CDR3 runs 16 residues. CDR1 and CDR2 (germline): PRHDT, FYEKMQ (reference sequence).

The chain has TRBV6-1 and TRBJ2-1; perhaps TRBD2 as D (5 bases). Deletions cut 5 bases from V and 5 bases from J, with 16 bases between. Germline V CDR1 and CDR2: MNHNS, SASEGT. This CDR3 has 15 residues. CDR3 coding DNA: TGTGCCAGCAGTAGCGTGGGGAGTGGGAACAATGAGCAGTTCTTC. Translating gives CASSSVGSGNNEQFF.

This chain's CDR3 is CASSSKSTGDTEAFF. Written as DNA, the CDR3 is TGTGCCAGCAGCTCTAAGTCGACAGGGGACACTGAAGCTTTCTTT. V and J are TRBV11-3 and TRBJ1-1; 8 positions match TRBD1. This CDR3 contains 15 residues. Germline values: CDR1 SGHNT, CDR2 YENEEA. V gave up 4 bases and J gave up 3 bases; unmatched junction bases: 7.

The chain is built from TRBV28 and TRBJ1-1, with D unresolved. There are 15 residues in the CDR3. Germline lookup yields CDR1 MDHEN and CDR2 SYDVKM. Deletions cut 7 bases from V and 1 base from J, with 16 bases between. DNA for the CDR3: TGTGCCAGCATTCGGTGGGAGGGTGGGAACACTGAAGCTTTCTTT. As protein: CASIRWEGGNTEAFF.

The V and J genes are TRBV5-4 and TRBJ1-1, with 9 positions matching TRBD1. Germline lookup yields CDR1 SGHNT and CDR2 YYREEE (reference sequence). This CDR3 is built from 16 residues. V was clipped by 4 bases and J by 0 bases; unmatched bases: 7. CDR3 amino acids: CASSRGQGILNTEAFF. The CDR3 region has the DNA TGTGCCAGCAGCAGGGGACAGGGTATACTGAACACTGAAGCTTTCTTT.

This chain uses TRBV28 with TRBJ2-1; 8 nucleotides agree with TRBD2. J gave up 0 bases and V 5 bases, and 21 bases lay outside the gene matches. CDR1 MDHEN and CDR2 SYDVKM come from the germline V gene. This CDR3 spans 21 amino acids. The CDR3: CASSPAKILAANPSSYNEQFF. The CDR3 region has the DNA TGTGCCAGCAGTCCCGCAAAAATACTAGCGGCCAACCCGAGCTCCTACAATGAGCAGTTCTTC.

This chain joins TRBV27 and TRBJ1-4, with 9 bases lining up with TRBD1. Germline CDR1 is MNHEY and CDR2 is SMNVEV (reference sequence). Germline trimming cut 6 bases from V and 5 bases from J; bases unmatched to any gene: 7. This CDR3 spans 15 amino acids. CDR3: CASREGQGRNEKLFF. CDR3 nucleotides: TGTGCCAGCAGGGAAGGACAGGGGAGAAATGAAAAACTGTTTTTT.

V usage is TRBV4-2 and J usage is TRBJ1-1; possibly TRBD1 for D (5 bases). The CDR3 spans 19 residues. Germline loops: CDR1 LGHNA, CDR2 YNFKEQ. V was clipped by 1 base and J by 3 bases, with 24 bases between them. CDR3 amino acids: CASSQGPLVLGPPDTEAFF. CDR3 DNA: TGTGCCAGCAGCCAAGGCCCTCTTGTTTTGGGGCCCCCGGACACTGAAGCTTTCTTT.

The chain is built from TRBV15 and TRBJ2-5, with a tentative D call TRBD2 (6 bases). CDR3 length: 13 residues. The V gene's germline CDR1 is LNHNV and CDR2 YYDKDF (reference sequence). Trimming took 3 bases from V and 5 from J, leaving 10 bases between them. CDR3 coding DNA: TGTGCCACCAGCAGCCATCTAGCGGAGACCCAGTACTTC. It translates to CATSSHLAETQYF.

This clone has a handful of counts. The gene calls are TRBV28 and TRBJ2-6, with 8 bases identical to TRBD1. V trimming: 4 bases; J trimming: 2 bases; junction bases outside the gene matches: 1. CDR1 is MDHEN and CDR2 is SYDVKM in the germline V gene. There are 15 residues in the CDR3. DNA of the CDR3: TGTGCCAGCAGTTCGACAGGGGCTGGGGCCAACGTCCTGACTTTC. Amino acid sequence: CASSSTGAGANVLTF.

The chain has TRBV5-3 and TRBJ2-7; 7 bases match TRBD2. TRBV5-3 is marked as an open reading frame, function uncertain. The CDR3 loop spans 19 amino acids. V was clipped by 0 bases and J by 3 bases; unmatched bases: 18. The CDR3 sequence is CARSLVGPLAARTIYEQYF. The CDR3 DNA is TGTGCCAGAAGCTTGGTAGGTCCCCTAGCGGCCCGAACCATCTACGAGCAGTACTTC.

V gene TRBV29-1 combines with J gene TRBJ2-5, with D maybe TRBD1 (6 bases). The ends were cut back, 3 bases at V and 0 bases at J, with 8 bases in the middle. Germline-derived CDR1 and CDR2 are SQVTM and ANQGSEA. This CDR3 has 13 amino acids. The CDR3 DNA is TGCAGCGTTGAGGACAGAAACCAAGAGACCCAGTACTTC. Residues: CSVEDRNQETQYF.

This clone was observed a few times. The rearrangement uses TRBV14 and TRBJ2-1; 7 nucleotides match TRBD2. V gave up 0 bases and J gave up 7 bases; unmatched junction bases: 6. The CDR3 consists of 15 residues. From germline, CDR1 is SGHDN and CDR2 FVKESK. DNA for the CDR3: TGTGCCAGCAGCCAAGATAGGCTAGCGGTAAATGAGCAGTTCTTC. It translates to CASSQDRLAVNEQFF.

This clone showed up just a few times. The chain is built from TRBV27 and TRBJ2-5, with 8 bases fitting TRBD2. V lost 5 bases and J lost 5; bases outside the gene matches: 7. Germline CDR1 and CDR2: MNHEY and SMNVEV (reference sequence). The CDR3 runs to 14 residues. The CDR3 loop reads CASSPRLAIETQYF. The CDR3 DNA reads as TGTGCCAGCAGTCCCCGACTAGCGATTGAGACCCAGTACTTC.